The 17 T cell receptor beta chains below come from one sample, sequenced in a study of cytomegalovirus exposure and HLA in healthy donors. The PCR made use of 60 Vbeta and 13 Jbeta primers. Some clones are missing from TCRdb's copy, which holds only in-frame ones; the method was immunoSEQ multiplex PCR. Of roughly 100,000 clones in the sample, less than 10% were seen once. Sequencing used PBMCs. These receptors all come from a man aged 50-59 years in good health and CMV-seropositive.

This clone was counted a few times. The limits of the CDR3 on the DNA are not certain, so only TCRdb's listed CDR3 is given. The gene calls are TRBV6-1 and TRBJ1-1. With termini counted, the CDR3 has 13 amino acids. Per the germline V gene, CDR1 is MNHNS and CDR2 is SASEGT. The chain's CDR3 is CASSEAFGGGTFF.

For this clone: A read error is likely, as this CDR3 ends without the conserved phenylalanine or tryptophan. This sequence joins TRBV5-4 and TRBJ1-4; no clear D gene. The CDR3 spans 15 residues. Per the germline V gene, CDR1 is SGHNT and CDR2 is YYREEE (reference sequence). V was shortened by 4 bases and J by 5 bases, with 15 bases between the two germline ends. In DNA, the CDR3 is TGTGCCAGCAGCCAGCTGTCTGGGCCCAATGAAAAACTGTTTGTT. Translation gives CASSQLSGPNEKLFV.

The rearrangement links TRBV13 to TRBJ1-3; D is unresolved. V was cut by 0 bases and J by 0 bases, with 6 bases left in between. The CDR3 is 15 residues long. Germline lookup yields CDR1 PRHDT and CDR2 FYEKMQ (reference sequence). DNA for the CDR3: TGTGCCAGCAGCTTAGGTGCGGCCTCTGGAAACACCATATATTTT. Translation: CASSLGAASGNTIYF.

The chain recombines TRBV6-4 with TRBJ2-7; 7 bases are a match to TRBD2. J was trimmed by 9 bases and V by 4 bases; bases with no gene match: 9. This CDR3 comprises 13 residues. CDR1 is MRHNA, CDR2 SNTAGT, per germline. The CDR3 region has the DNA TGTGCCAGCAGTGCTAGCGGCTGGCGCGGGCAGTACTTC. This sequence encodes CASSASGWRGQYF.

This chain links TRBV7-3 with TRBJ2-3; TRBD2 might be the D (6 bases). The CDR3 spans 18 residues. Deletions cut 1 base from V and 4 bases from J, with 21 bases between. Per germline, CDR1 SGHTA and CDR2 FQGTGA. The CDR3 DNA reads as TGTGCCAGCAGCTTAAGTTCCGGGGGTGGGGCCAGCGCAGATACGCAGTATTTT. As protein: CASSLSSGGGASADTQYF. Full variable domain (outside the CDR3, taken from reference TRBV7-3 and TRBJ2-3): GAGVSQTPSNKVTEKGKYVELRCDPISGHTALYWYRQSLGQGPEFLIYFQGTGAADDSGLPNDRFFAVRPEGSVSTLKIQRTERGDSAVYLCASSLSSGGGASADTQYFGPGTRLTVL.

In this sample, this clone turned up a few times. The chain uses TRBV5-4 and TRBJ2-5; no firm D call. The CDR3 loop spans 13 amino acids. The V end lost 2 bases, the J end lost 2 bases, and 7 bases lay between the germline ends. Germline lookup yields CDR1 SGHNT and CDR2 YYREEE (reference sequence). CDR3 in DNA: TGTGCCAGCAGCTTCCCCAGACAAGAGACCCAGTACTTC. This translates into CASSFPRQETQYF. Complete variable domain (other parts from reference TRBV5-4 and TRBJ2-5): ETGVTQSPTHLIKTRGQQVTLRCSSQSGHNTVSWYQQALGQGPQFIFQYYREEENGRGNFPPRFSGLQFPNYSSELNVNALELDDSALYLCASSFPRQETQYFGPGTRLLVL.

The CDR3 DNA reads TGTGCCAGCAGCTTAGAATGGGGGCCCCCCGGGGAGCTGTTTTTT. Protein sequence: CASSLEWGPPGELFF. The chain uses TRBV7-2 and TRBJ2-2, with D possibly matching TRBD1 (6 bases). CDR3 length: 15 residues. The V end was cut by 1 base, the J end by 6 bases, with 12 bases between. Germline values: CDR1 SGHTA, CDR2 FQGNSA.

This chain links TRBV19 with TRBJ1-1, with 9 bases fitting TRBD1. The trim removed 3 bases at V and 8 bases at J, leaving 16 bases unmatched. CDR1 and CDR2 from the germline V gene are LNHDA and SQIVND (reference sequence). The CDR3 runs 17 residues. The CDR3 spells CASSIETGGEPNREAFF. The CDR3 DNA follows: TGTGCCAGTAGTATCGAGACAGGGGGGGAGCCTAACCGGGAAGCTTTCTTT. Filled out from reference TRBV19 and TRBJ1-1, the complete variable domain reads DGGITQSPKYLFRKEGQNVTLSCEQNLNHDAMYWYRQDPGQGLRLIYYSQIVNDFQKGDIAEGYSVSREKKESFPLTVTSAQKNPTAFYLCASSIETGGEPNREAFFGQGTRLTVV.

With respect to this clone: The CDR3 end shows no conserved phenylalanine or tryptophan, and so a read error is likely. The DNA is omitted, as the CDR3 cannot be located on it reliably, and the CDR3 follows TCRdb's listing. The same CDR3 can be traced to other DNA sequences in this sample. V is TRBV29-1 and J is TRBJ2-3; the table's D call, TRBD2, was not checked against the DNA. Germline V CDR1 and CDR2: SQVTM, ANQGSEA. The CDR3 spans 14 residues, counting both ends. The CDR3: CSVVPYLSTDTKYL.

This clone was picked up a small number of times. The chain joins TRBV28 to TRBJ2-4, with D perhaps TRBD2 (5 bases). The length of the CDR3 is 13 residues. V was pared by 7 bases and J by 8 bases, with 15 bases between. Germline lookup yields CDR1 MDHEN and CDR2 SYDVKM. CDR3: CASIRVLGDIQYF. In nucleotides, the CDR3 is TGTGCCAGCATTAGGGTTCTCGGGGACATTCAGTACTTC.

This chain joins TRBV7-8 and TRBJ2-7, with 10 bases aligning to TRBD2. The length of the CDR3 is 16 residues. V lost 5 bases and J lost 11; bases outside the gene matches: 18. Germline V gives CDR1 SGHVS, CDR2 FQNEAQ. DNA of the CDR3: TGTGCCAGCAGCCATCACCCGGGACTAGCGCCCTATACAAAGTACTTC. It codes for CASSHHPGLAPYTKYF.

The chain joins TRBV7-9 to TRBJ2-6, with D perhaps TRBD1 (5 bases). Trimming pared 5 bases from V and 3 bases from J, leaving 11 bases between. The CDR3 is made up of 15 amino acids. From germline, CDR1 is SEHNR and CDR2 FQNEAQ (reference sequence). The CDR3 DNA reads as TGTGCCAGCAGCCAAACAGGCGGTGGGGCCAACGTCCTGACTTTC. Protein: CASSQTGGGANVLTF.

This clone was observed a few times. V and J are TRBV7-9 and TRBJ1-1; D is undetermined. Per the germline V gene, CDR1 is SEHNR and CDR2 is FQNEAQ (reference sequence). This CDR3 is 16 amino acids long. V was shortened by 4 bases and J by 0 bases, with 15 bases between the two germline ends. CDR3 DNA sequence: TGTGCCAGCAGCTCTCCCACGGTATTTTTGAACACTGAAGCTTTCTTT. Its protein is CASSSPTVFLNTEAFF.

The sample holds a few counts of this clone. CDR3: CASSRTGGDYQYF. The CDR3 DNA reads as TGTGCCAGTAGCAGAACTGGGGGGGACTACCAGTACTTC. V usage is TRBV19 and J usage is TRBJ2-5; 7 bases agree with TRBD2. Germline assignment: CDR1 LNHDA and CDR2 SQIVND (reference sequence). V was pared by 6 bases and J by 10 bases, with 11 bases of the junction left unmatched. There are 13 residues in the CDR3.

This clone has just a few counts. The chain joins TRBV6-5 to TRBJ1-4; 10 nucleotides align to TRBD1. Looked up from germline, CDR1 is MNHEY and CDR2 is SVGAGI. The CDR3 contains 14 residues. With 4 bases clipped from V and 8 bases from J, the junction kept 4 bases outside the gene matches. The CDR3: CASSWTGGGEKLFF. The CDR3 nucleotides are TGTGCCAGCAGTTGGACAGGGGGTGGGGAAAAACTGTTTTTT.

This clone showed up just a few times. The chain carries TRBV27 and TRBJ2-1, with 9 nucleotides matching TRBD1. CDR1 MNHEY and CDR2 SMNVEV come from the germline V gene (reference sequence). The V and J ends lost 1 base and 6 bases, in that order; junction bases with no gene match: 7. The CDR3 spans 16 residues. The CDR3 reads CASSLFTGGGVNEQFF. The DNA for the CDR3 is TGTGCCAGCAGTTTATTTACAGGGGGCGGGGTCAATGAGCAGTTCTTC.

The rearrangement uses TRBV6-5 and TRBJ1-5, with D possibly matching TRBD1 (6 bases). V lost 7 bases and J 3 bases, leaving 13 bases between the germline ends. Per the germline V gene, CDR1 is MNHEY and CDR2 is SVGAGI. This CDR3 has 14 amino acids. CDR3 residues: CASKRDTFNQPQHF. The CDR3 DNA reads TGTGCCAGCAAACGGGACACATTCAATCAGCCCCAGCATTTT.